A selection of T cell receptor beta chains follows, all from one sample in a study of OX40 agonist ivuxolimab in advanced cancers. The data were produced by immunoSEQ multiplex PCR, yet TCRdb's version contains in-frame clones alone and is incomplete. This sample yields about 53,000 clones, of which 75% to 90% are seen a single time; about a tenth belongs to the top ten. The source material was CD4+ or CD8+ T cells sorted from blood, sampled in a trial of the OX40 agonist ivuxolimab. These receptor sequences come from an adult with an advanced solid tumor such as melanoma, head and neck, liver or kidney cancer. The CDR3 runs from the conserved cysteine through the conserved F or W. Fields, in order: clone size, V gene, D gene, CDR3 length, J gene, CDR3 DNA, CDR3 protein. A D gene is named only where the DNA matches it firmly. Part of the rows lack a size; the others show once, few, many or a class for expanded clones.

>-|TRBV7-9|TRBD2|13|TRBJ2-7
TGTGCCAGCAGCTTAACACTAGCGGGTGAGCAGTACTTC
CASSLTLAGEQYF
>-|TRBV19|TRBD2|15|TRBJ2-1
TGTGCCAGTAGTAGACCAGGAGCGGGGGACAATGAGCAGTTCTTC
CASSRPGAGDNEQFF
>-|TRBV14|TRBD1|15|TRBJ2-3
TGTGCCAGCAGCCAATGGACAGGGGGCACAGATACGCAGTATTTT
CASSQWTGGTDTQYF
>-|TRBV10-3|-|15|TRBJ1-2
TGTGCCATCAGTGTGGACAGTGGGATGGGCTATGGCTACACCTTC
CAISVDSGMGYGYTF
>-|TRBV10-2|TRBD1|14|TRBJ1-2
TGCGCCAGCAGTGAGACGGACAGGGAGAACGGCTACACCTTC
CASSETDRENGYTF
>-|TRBV7-9|-|13|TRBJ2-2
TGTGCCAGCAGCTCGAGGCCTACCGGGGAGCTGTTTTTT
CASSSRPTGELFF
>-|TRBV5-8|-|14|TRBJ1-5
TGTGCCAGCAGCCCTGGACAGTCTACGCAGCCCCAGCATTTT
CASSPGQSTQPQHF
>-|TRBV6-1|TRBD2|17|TRBJ2-3
TGTGCCAGCAGTGAGCTAGCGGGTTCGTTAGGCACAGATACGCAGTATTTT
CASSELAGSLGTDTQYF
>once|TRBV11-2|-|15|TRBJ1-4
TGTGCCAGCAGCTTAACAGGGCCAACTAATGAAAAACTGTTTTTT
CASSLTGPTNEKLFF
>-|TRBV5-8|-|14|TRBJ2-5
TGTGCCAGCAGCGGCTGGCCAGGCGGAGAGACCCAGTACTTC
CASSGWPGGETQYF
>few|TRBV7-6|TRBD2|15|TRBJ2-2
TGTGCCAGCAGCCCAGGACTAGCGAGCGCCGGGGAGCTGTTTTTT
CASSPGLASAGELFF
>-|TRBV5-1|-|16|TRBJ1-1
TGCGCCAGCAGCTTGCGGTCAGGGGATAAGAACACTGAAGCTTTCTTT
CASSLRSGDKNTEAFF
>-|TRBV7-3|TRBD2|18|TRBJ2-7
TGTGCCAGCAGCTTAACTCTTCGGGAGGGAGGCCTTTTTTACGAGCAGTACTTC
CASSLTLREGGLFYEQYF
>-|TRBV7-8|-|13|TRBJ1-2
TGTGCCAGCAGCCCGACATTGGGCTATGGCTACACCTTC
CASSPTLGYGYTF
>few|TRBV21-1|-|16|TRBJ2-6
TGTGCCAGCACCTCCTACAGAGTCTCTGGGGCCAACGTCCTGACTTTC
CASTSYRVSGANVLTF
>-|TRBV2|-|13|TRBJ2-3
TGTGCCAGCAAAGTGGGAGTCGCAGATACGCAGTATTTT
CASKVGVADTQYF
>-|TRBV27|-|13|TRBJ2-5
TGTGCCAGCAGTTTACAGCCCCAAGAAACCCAGTACTTC
CASSLQPQETQYF
>-|TRBV6-1|-|15|TRBJ2-1
TGTGCCAGCCGGCCCCCGGGACCAAACTCCAATGAGCAGTTCTTC
CASRPPGPNSNEQFF
>-|TRBV10-3|TRBD2|14|TRBJ2-3
TGTGCCATCAGTGACCTAGCGGGCACAGATACGCAGTATTTT
CAISDLAGTDTQYF
>-|TRBV10-3|-|14|TRBJ1-5
TGTGCCATCAGTGACAGGACAAGCAATCAGCCCCAGCATTTT
CAISDRTSNQPQHF
>-|TRBV5-6|-|14|TRBJ1-2
TGTGCCAGCAGCTTGTTTGCCAGAGATTATGGCTACACCTTC
CASSLFARDYGYTF
>once|TRBV5-8|-|13|TRBJ2-7
TGTGCCAGCAGCCGATTCCGGGGATACGAGCAGTACTTC
CASSRFRGYEQYF
>-|TRBV11-2|-|15|TRBJ2-1
TGTGCCAGCAGCTTCAGTGCAGGGGGGTACAATGAGCAGTTCTTC
CASSFSAGGYNEQFF
>-|TRBV4-1|TRBD1|14|TRBJ2-1
TGCGCCAGCAGTCACATGACAGGGGGCAATGAGCAGTTCTTC
CASSHMTGGNEQFF
>-|TRBV5-1|-|14|TRBJ2-7
TGCGCCAGCAGCAGCGTCGTCGCAGGCTACGAGCAGTACTTC
CASSSVVAGYEQYF
>-|TRBV2|TRBD1|16|TRBJ1-3
TGTGCCAGCAGACCCGGGACAGAAACGTCTGGAAACACCATATATTTT
CASRPGTETSGNTIYF
>-|TRBV4-3|TRBD1|13|TRBJ1-2
TGCGCCAGCAGCCAAGTGGACAGGGACGGCTACACCTTC
CASSQVDRDGYTF
>few|TRBV11-2|-|15|TRBJ2-5
TGTGCCAGCAGCTCATCCTTGTTCCCCGGGAGGACCCAGTACTTC
CASSSSLFPGRTQYF
>once|TRBV30|TRBD1|15|TRBJ1-2
TGTGCCTGGAGTGTAGGGACAGGTATCCTCTATGGCTACACCTTC
CAWSVGTGILYGYTF
>-|TRBV30|TRBD2|16|TRBJ2-7
TGTGCCTGGAGTGATAGCGGGGGTCCGGGGGCTCTCGAGCAGTACTTC
CAWSDSGGPGALEQYF
>-|TRBV7-9|-|17|TRBJ2-5
TGTGCCAGCAGCCCCTTAGAAGGGGGACCGAAGGGGGAGACCCAGTACTTC
CASSPLEGGPKGETQYF
>-|TRBV2|-|12|TRBJ2-7
TGTGCCAGCAACCGACAGAACTACGAGCAGTACTTC
CASNRQNYEQYF
>-|TRBV5-5|TRBD1|14|TRBJ1-4
TGTGCCAGCAGCCGACAGGGCGACGACGAAAAACTGTTTTTT
CASSRQGDDEKLFF
>-|TRBV11-2|-|18|TRBJ2-6
TGTGCCAGCAGCTCGGGGGGCGGCAGGGCAGGCGGGGCCAACGTCCTGACTTTC
CASSSGGGRAGGANVLTF
>-|TRBV19|-|12|TRBJ1-5
TGTGCCAGTAGTATCCCTAATCAGCCCCAGCATTTT
CASSIPNQPQHF
>-|TRBV19|-|11|TRBJ2-1
TGTGCCAGTAGTATCTACAATGAGCAGTTCTTC
CASSIYNEQFF
>-|TRBV29-1|-|12|TRBJ2-5
TGCAGCGTTTCGAGTAGGCAAGAGACCCAGTACTTC
CSVSSRQETQYF
>-|TRBV5-1|-|14|TRBJ2-3
TGCGCCAGCAGCTTGGAGGGGGGGCGAGATACGCAGTATTTT
CASSLEGGRDTQYF
>-|TRBV2|-|14|TRBJ1-2
TGTGCCGGGGATGAGGCGGGCATCGGGGGCGGCTACACCTTC
CAGDEAGIGGGYTF
>-|TRBV29-1|-|13|TRBJ2-5
TGCAGCGCTCCGGACACACCGCAAGAGACCCAGTACTTC
CSAPDTPQETQYF
>-|TRBV29-1|TRBD1|13|TRBJ1-2
TGCAGCGTTGACTGGACAGGGAGGTGGGGCTACACCTTC
CSVDWTGRWGYTF
>-|TRBV5-1|TRBD1|14|TRBJ2-1
TGCGCCAGCAGCTCCGGGACAGACTACAATGAGCAGTTCTTC
CASSSGTDYNEQFF
>-|TRBV29-1|TRBD2|14|TRBJ2-2
TGCAGCGTTGGTCGTAGCGGGGGCACCGGGGAGCTGTTTTTT
CSVGRSGGTGELFF
>-|TRBV7-9|-|14|TRBJ1-1
TGTGCCAGCAGCTTGGACAGATGGGACACTGAAGCTTTCTTT
CASSLDRWDTEAFF
>once|TRBV28|TRBD2|16|TRBJ2-5
TGTGCCAGCAGTTTGGAACTAGCGGGGTACCAAGAGACCCAGTACTTC
CASSLELAGYQETQYF
>-|TRBV5-1|-|15|TRBJ1-5
TGCGCCAGCAGCTTGAGTGGTAGGGCCGAGCAGCCCCAGCATTTT
CASSLSGRAEQPQHF